Listed here are 15 T cell receptor beta chains from one sample, sequenced in a study of blood T cell repertoires in COVID-19. This table comes from immunoSEQ multiplex PCR, and its TCRdb copy is limited to in-frame clones, with some not included. The table has approximately 360,000 clones, around 87% seen once; the top ten hold less than 2.5%. Material for sequencing was PBMCs or T cells enriched from blood (not recorded which). All receptors derive from a man aged 40-49 years in a cohort exposed to, infected with or recovered from COVID-19 (not recorded which).

V gene TRBV7-2 combines with J gene TRBJ2-5; 9 bases are a match to TRBD2. The J segment lost 4 bases and the V segment lost 5 bases, leaving 17 bases of the junction unmatched. The CDR3 has 18 amino acids. Looked up from germline, CDR1 is SGHTA and CDR2 is FQGNSA. The DNA for the CDR3 is TGTGCCAGCAGCCCCCGCCGCGGGGTAGCGGGAGTCCGAGAGACCCAGTACTTC. This sequence encodes CASSPRRGVAGVRETQYF.

The V and J genes are TRBV6-2 or TRBV6-3 and TRBJ2-7; 11 nucleotides align to TRBD2. The ends lost 4 bases at V and 4 bases at J; junction bases unmatched: 9. This CDR3 has 16 amino acids. Per germline, CDR1 MNHEY and CDR2 SVGEGT. In nucleotides, the CDR3 is TGTGCCAGCAGTTCCCCCCTAGCGGGGGGATTGTACGAGCAGTACTTC. Its protein is CASSSPLAGGLYEQYF.

J is TRBJ2-3 and V is TRBV28; 8 bases map to TRBD1. The ends lost 8 bases at V and 14 bases at J; junction bases unmatched: 6. Germline values: CDR1 MDHEN, CDR2 SYDVKM. The CDR3 loop spans 10 amino acids. The CDR3 DNA follows: TGTGCCAGCGGCAGGGGGCGAATGTATTTT. As protein: CASGRGRMYF. Full variable domain (rest looked up from reference TRBV28 and TRBJ2-3): DVKVTQSSRYLVKRTGEKVFLECVQDMDHENMFWYRQDPGLGLRLIYFSYDVKMKEKGDIPEGYSVSREKKERFSLILESASTNQTSMYLCASGRGRMYFGPGTRLTVL.

CDR3 DNA sequence: TGCAGCGTTGGGACCGGGACAACTGGAAACACCATATATTTT. Translated, it gives CSVGTGTTGNTIYF. The J gene is TRBJ1-3, the V gene TRBV29-1, with D perhaps TRBD1 (6 bases). The CDR3 length is 14 residues. The germline gives CDR1 SQVTM, CDR2 ANQGSEA. V lost 4 bases and J 2 bases, leaving 12 bases between the germline ends.

The chain combines TRBV7-2 with TRBJ1-6, with D maybe TRBD1 (5 bases). Germline V lookup: CDR1 SGHTA, CDR2 FQGNSA. V lost 0 bases and J lost 10, with 16 bases in between. CDR3 size: 16 residues. The CDR3 DNA reads TGTGCCAGCAGCTTAGCGTTCGCCAGGGCAGGATCACCCCTCCACTTT. It translates to CASSLAFARAGSPLHF.

The chain has TRBV18 and TRBJ2-3; 7 bases are a match to TRBD2. With 1 base clipped from V and 2 bases from J, the junction kept 3 bases outside the gene matches. The germline gives CDR1 KGHSH, CDR2 LQKENI. This CDR3 is 15 amino acids long. In DNA form, the CDR3 reads TGTGCCAGCTCACCACGGGGGGGGAACACAGATACGCAGTATTTT. It translates to CASSPRGGNTDTQYF.

This clone was seen once. The chain uses TRBV15 and TRBJ1-3, with a weak D call TRBD1 (5 bases). The V end lost 1 base, the J end lost 0 bases, and 10 bases lay between the germline ends. The CDR3 runs 16 residues. Germline lookup yields CDR1 LNHNV and CDR2 YYDKDF (reference sequence). CDR3 in DNA: TGTGCCACCAGCAGAGGGGGCGCCGACTCTGGAAACACCATATATTTT. Protein product: CATSRGGADSGNTIYF.

The chain uses TRBV5-6 and TRBJ1-2, with TRBD1 as a possible D gene (6 bases). The V and J ends lost 4 bases and 3 bases respectively, with 16 bases between them. The CDR3 sequence is 15 residues long. Germline V lookup: CDR1 SGHDT, CDR2 YYEEEE. CDR3 in DNA: TGTGCCAGCAGCCTCCGGACAGTTCAGTACTATGGCTACACCTTC. Its protein product is CASSLRTVQYYGYTF. The full variable domain, completed using reference TRBV5-6 and TRBJ1-2, is DAGVTQSPTHLIKTRGQQVTLRCSPKSGHDTVSWYQQALGQGPQFIFQYYEEEERQRGNFPDRFSGHQFPNYSSELNVNALLLGDSALYLCASSLRTVQYYGYTFGSGTRLTVV.

The rearrangement uses TRBV18 and TRBJ2-1; TRBD2 matches 10 bases. V lost 6 bases, J lost 8 bases, and 7 bases stayed unmatched. Germline-derived CDR1 and CDR2 are KGHSH and LQKENI. This CDR3 contains 14 residues. This CDR3 is CASSRTSGTDEQFF. As DNA, the CDR3 is TGTGCCAGCTCCCGGACTAGCGGAACGGATGAGCAGTTCTTC.

The chain joins TRBV7-3 to TRBJ2-5; perhaps TRBD2 as D (5 bases). The CDR3 totals 15 residues. The germline V gene encodes CDR1 SGHTA and CDR2 FQGTGA. Trimming removed 5 bases from V and 4 bases from J, with 17 bases in between. The CDR3 bases are TGTGCCAGCAGCCTGAGCGGAAGGCTGGGAGAGACCCAGTACTTC. It yields the protein CASSLSGRLGETQYF.

The genes are TRBV14 and TRBJ2-5; perhaps TRBD2 as D (6 bases). Trimming removed 0 bases from V and 5 bases from J, with 16 bases in between. Germline CDR1 reads SGHDN; CDR2 reads FVKESK. The CDR3 is 16 residues long. The CDR3 spells CASSQERGLVRETQYF. CDR3 bases: TGTGCCAGCAGCCAAGAAAGGGGACTTGTACGTGAGACCCAGTACTTC.

The chain is built from TRBV5-4 and TRBJ2-7; the D is unclear. Germline V CDR1 and CDR2: SGHNT, YYREEE (reference sequence). Trimming removed 0 bases at V and 4 bases at J, with 11 bases between. The CDR3 is 14 residues long. In DNA form, the CDR3 reads TGTGCCAGCAGCTTGGAGGCAGGAAGGTACGAGCAGTACTTC. This sequence encodes CASSLEAGRYEQYF. Looking up the rest from reference TRBV5-4 and TRBJ2-7 gives the full variable domain: ETGVTQSPTHLIKTRGQQVTLRCSSQSGHNTVSWYQQALGQGPQFIFQYYREEENGRGNFPPRFSGLQFPNYSSELNVNALELDDSALYLCASSLEAGRYEQYFGPGTRLTVT.

The CDR3 DNA follows: TGTGCCAGTACCACAGGACAGGGGTCTTACGGCTACACCTTC. Protein: CASTTGQGSYGYTF. V gene TRBV19 combines with J gene TRBJ1-2, with 9 bases lining up with TRBD1. From germline, CDR1 is LNHDA and CDR2 SQIVND (reference sequence). This CDR3 has 14 residues. Losses at the gene ends were 7 bases for V and 8 bases for J; bases not matched to a gene: 11.

The chain recombines TRBV18 with TRBJ2-7; 13 bases are shared with TRBD2. The CDR3 contains 18 residues. The V and J ends lost 6 bases and 3 bases, in that order; junction bases with no gene match: 14. Germline V gives CDR1 KGHSH, CDR2 LQKENI. DNA for the CDR3: TGTGCCAGCTCCCTTGGACTAGCGGGAGATCCGGTGTTCTACGAGCAGTACTTC. Protein sequence: CASSLGLAGDPVFYEQYF.

This sequence joins TRBV18 and TRBJ1-6; TRBD1 matches at 9 bases. J gave up 5 bases and V 6 bases, and 5 bases lay outside the gene matches. Per germline, CDR1 KGHSH and CDR2 LQKENI. This CDR3 comprises 15 residues. CDR3 nucleotides: TGTGCCAGCTCGCGTACAGGGGGCCATAATTCACCCCTCCACTTT. Encoded protein: CASSRTGGHNSPLHF. Looking up the rest from reference TRBV18 and TRBJ1-6 gives the full variable domain: NAGVMQNPRHLVRRRGQEARLRCSPMKGHSHVYWYRQLPEEGLKFMVYLQKENIIDESGMPKERFSAEFPKEGPSILRIQQVVRGDSAAYFCASSRTGGHNSPLHFGNGTRLTVT.